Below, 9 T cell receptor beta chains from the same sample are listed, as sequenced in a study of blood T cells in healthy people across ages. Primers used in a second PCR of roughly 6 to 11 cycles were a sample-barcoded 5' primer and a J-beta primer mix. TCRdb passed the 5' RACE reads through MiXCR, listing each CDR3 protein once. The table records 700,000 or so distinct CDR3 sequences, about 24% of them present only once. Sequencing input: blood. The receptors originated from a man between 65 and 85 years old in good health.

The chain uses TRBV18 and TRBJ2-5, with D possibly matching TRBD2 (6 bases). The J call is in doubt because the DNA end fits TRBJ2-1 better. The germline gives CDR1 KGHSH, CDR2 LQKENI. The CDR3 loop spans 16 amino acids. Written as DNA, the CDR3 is TGTGCCAGCTCACCACGTGGGACTGGTGGGCACAATGAGCAGTTCTTC. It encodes CASSPRGTGGHNEQFF.

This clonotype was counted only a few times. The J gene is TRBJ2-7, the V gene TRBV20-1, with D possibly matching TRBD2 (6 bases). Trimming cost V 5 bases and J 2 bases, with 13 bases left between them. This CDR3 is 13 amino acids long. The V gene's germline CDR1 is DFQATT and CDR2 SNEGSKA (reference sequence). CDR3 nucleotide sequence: TGCAGTGCTTGGGACCCGGGGGCCTACGAGCAGTACTTC. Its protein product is CSAWDPGAYEQYF.

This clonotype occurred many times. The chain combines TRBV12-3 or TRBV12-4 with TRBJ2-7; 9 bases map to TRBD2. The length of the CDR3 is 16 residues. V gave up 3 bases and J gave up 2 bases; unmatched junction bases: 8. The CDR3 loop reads CASSFSAGGYPYEQYF. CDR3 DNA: TGTGCCAGCAGTTTCTCCGCGGGGGGGTACCCCTACGAGCAGTACTTC.

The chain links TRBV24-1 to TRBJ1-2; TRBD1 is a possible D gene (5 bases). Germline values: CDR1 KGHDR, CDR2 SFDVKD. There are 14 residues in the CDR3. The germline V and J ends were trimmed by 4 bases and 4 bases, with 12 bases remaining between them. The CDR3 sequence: CATSDSQEFYGYTF. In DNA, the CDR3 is TGTGCCACCAGTGACTCACAGGAATTCTATGGCTACACCTTC.

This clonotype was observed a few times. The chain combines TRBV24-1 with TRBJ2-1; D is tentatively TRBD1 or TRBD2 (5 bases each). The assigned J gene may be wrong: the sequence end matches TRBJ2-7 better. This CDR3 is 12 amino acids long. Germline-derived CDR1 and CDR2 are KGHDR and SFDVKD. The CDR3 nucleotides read TGTGCCACCAGCGGGGCCTACTACGAGCAGTACGTC. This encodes CATSGAYYEQYV.

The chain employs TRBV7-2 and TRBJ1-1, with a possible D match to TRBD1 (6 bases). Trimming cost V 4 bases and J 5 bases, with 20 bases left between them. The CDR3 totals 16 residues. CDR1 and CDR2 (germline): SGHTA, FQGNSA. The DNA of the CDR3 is TGTGCCAGCAGCTCCTACTCCTACAGGGTAGGGACTGAAGCTTTCTTT. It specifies CASSSYSYRVGTEAFF.

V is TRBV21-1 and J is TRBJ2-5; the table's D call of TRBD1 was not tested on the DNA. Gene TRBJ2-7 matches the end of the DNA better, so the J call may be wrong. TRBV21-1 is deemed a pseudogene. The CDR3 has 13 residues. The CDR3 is CASKRDPSCEQYF. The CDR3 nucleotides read TGTGCCAGCAAAAGGGACCCGAGCTGCGAGCAGTACTTC.

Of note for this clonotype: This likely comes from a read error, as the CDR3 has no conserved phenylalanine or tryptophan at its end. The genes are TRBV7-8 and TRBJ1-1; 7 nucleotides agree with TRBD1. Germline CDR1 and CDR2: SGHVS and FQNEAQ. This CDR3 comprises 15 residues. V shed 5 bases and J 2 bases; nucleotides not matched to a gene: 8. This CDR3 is CASSAQTGYNTEAFS. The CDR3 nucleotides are TGTGCCAGCAGCGCCCAGACAGGGTATAACACTGAAGCTTTCTCT.

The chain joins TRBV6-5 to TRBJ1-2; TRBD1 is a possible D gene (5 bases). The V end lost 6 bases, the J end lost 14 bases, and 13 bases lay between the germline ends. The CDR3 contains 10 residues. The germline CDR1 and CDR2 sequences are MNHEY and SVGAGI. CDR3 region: CASRGRAWTF. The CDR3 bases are TGTGCCAGCAGAGGCAGGGCTTGGACCTTC.